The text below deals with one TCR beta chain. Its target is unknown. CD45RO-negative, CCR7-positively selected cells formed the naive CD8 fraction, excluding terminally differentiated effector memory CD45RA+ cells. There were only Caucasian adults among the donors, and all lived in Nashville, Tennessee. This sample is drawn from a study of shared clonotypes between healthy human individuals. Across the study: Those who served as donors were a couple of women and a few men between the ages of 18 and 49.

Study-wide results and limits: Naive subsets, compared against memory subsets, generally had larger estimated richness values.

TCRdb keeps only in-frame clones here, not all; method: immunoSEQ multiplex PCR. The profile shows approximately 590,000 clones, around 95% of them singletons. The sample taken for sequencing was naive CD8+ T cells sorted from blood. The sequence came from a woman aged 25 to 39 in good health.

The CDR3 bases are TGTGCCAGTAGTATAGGATTGGCAGACGGCTACACCTTC. Translated: CASSIGLADGYTF. This chain connects TRBV19 to TRBJ1-2, with D unclear. V was cut by 1 base and J by 8 bases, with 11 bases left in between. The CDR3 length is 13 residues. Germline CDR1 and CDR2: LNHDA and SQIVND (reference sequence).